The rows below give T cell receptor beta chains drawn from one sample of a study of blood T cells in healthy people across ages. TCRdb re-derived calls from the 5' RACE reads in MiXCR, one entry per CDR3 protein. This table has around 1.5 million distinct CDR3 sequences, about 32% appearing once. Sequenced sample: blood. The receptor source for this set is a woman aged 30 to 39 in good health. CDR3s include the opening cysteine and the closing phenylalanine or tryptophan. The order of the fields is D gene, V gene, J gene, CDR3 length, clone size, CDR3 protein, CDR3 DNA. The D gene is left open where the match is weak. Not all rows give a size; the values are once, few, many and, for expanded clones, a class.

>NA|TRBV10-2|TRBJ1-3|14|few
CASSDRAEGNTIYF
TGCGCCAGCAGTGACAGGGCGGAAGGAAACACCATATATTTT
>NA|TRBV3-1|TRBJ2-3|13|NA
CASSHGATDTQYF
TGTGCCAGCAGTCATGGGGCCACAGATACGCAGTATTTT
>TRBD2|TRBV7-2|TRBJ2-7|18|few
CASTLRGASGGTSYEQYF
TGTGCCAGCACCCTGAGGGGCGCTAGCGGCGGCACCTCCTACGAGCAGTACTTC
>TRBD2|TRBV5-1|TRBJ2-3|15|many
CASSLAGGSTDTQYF
TGTGCCAGCAGCTTAGCGGGGGGTAGCACAGATACGCAGTATTTT
>NA|TRBV6-1|TRBJ2-5|20|few
CASSEEFPRGGGAFQETQYF
TGTGCCAGCAGTGAAGAATTCCCCAGAGGGGGCGGGGCTTTTCAAGAGACCCAGTACTTC
>TRBD2|TRBV20-1|TRBJ2-7|15|NA
CSALGLAATPYEQYF
TGCAGTGCCCTGGGACTAGCGGCTACTCCCTACGAGCAGTACTTC
>NA|TRBV7-6|TRBJ2-1|15|few
CASSLRERGYNEQFF
TGTGCCAGCAGCTTACGGGAGAGGGGATACAATGAGCAGTTCTTC
>TRBD1|TRBV7-9|TRBJ2-1|15|few
CASSVTGQNYNEQFF
TGTGCCAGCAGCGTAACGGGACAGAACTACAATGAGCAGTTCTTC
>TRBD1|TRBV5-1|TRBJ2-7|15|few
CASSHRTGGSYEQYF
TGCGCCAGCAGCCATAGGACAGGGGGCTCCTACGAGCAGTACTTC
>NA|TRBV3-1|TRBJ2-3|16|few
CASSQDAGSMADTQYF
TGTGCCAGCAGCCAAGATGCAGGATCGATGGCAGATACGCAGTATTTT
>TRBD2|TRBV5-1|TRBJ2-3|17|NA
CASSTSVAGESRNTQYF
TGCGCCAGCAGCACCTCAGTAGCGGGGGAGTCTCGTAATACGCAGTATTTT
>NA|TRBV20-1|TRBJ1-5|13|NA
CSATQGLARPQHF
TGCAGTGCGACACAGGGCCTTGCTCGGCCCCAGCATTTT
>NA|TRBV9|TRBJ2-3|20|few
CASSPRTSALFDPHTDTQYF
TGTGCCAGCAGCCCACGAACTTCGGCCCTCTTCGACCCACACACAGATACGCAGTATTTT
>TRBD2|TRBV27|TRBJ2-7|15|NA
CASSLKGLAVYEQYF
TGTGCCAGCAGTTTGAAGGGACTAGCGGTGTACGAGCAGTACTTC
>TRBD1|TRBV12-3/TRBV12-4|TRBJ1-1|18|few
CASSLRTGPYSFNTEAFF
TGTGCCAGCAGTCTTCGGACAGGGCCATATTCATTCAACACTGAAGCTTTCTTT
>NA|TRBV20-1|TRBJ2-7|12|NA
CSGQANSYEQYF
TGCAGTGGACAGGCAAACTCCTACGAGCAGTACTTC
>TRBD2|TRBV20-1|TRBJ2-5|18|NA
CSAPWRGAGNIGQETQYF
TGCAGTGCTCCCTGGCGGGGGGCCGGTAATATCGGCCAAGAGACCCAGTACTTC
>NA|TRBV6-1|TRBJ2-6|13|few
CASREAGANVLTF
TGTGCCAGCAGGGAGGCTGGGGCCAACGTCCTGACTTTC
>NA|TRBV27|TRBJ1-2|14|NA
CASSSRVNDYGYTF
TGTGCCAGCAGTTCCAGGGTTAACGACTATGGCTACACCTTC
>NA|TRBV28|TRBJ1-4|13|few
CASSSSRREKLFF
TGTGCCAGCAGTTCTTCCCGGAGAGAAAAACTGTTTTTT
>TRBD1|TRBV15|TRBJ2-2|17|NA
CATSRTQGAPGTGELFF
TGTGCCACCAGCAGAACCCAGGGGGCGCCGGGCACCGGGGAGCTGTTTTTT
>NA|TRBV7-8|TRBJ1-1|16|once
CASSLEGLTVNTEAFF
TGTGCCAGCAGCTTAGAAGGTTTGACGGTGAACACTGAAGCTTTCTTT
>TRBD1|TRBV7-9|TRBJ2-7|14|few
CASSRTGYFYEQYF
TGTGCCAGCAGCCGGACAGGCTATTTCTACGAGCAGTACTTC
>NA|TRBV6-2/TRBV6-3|TRBJ2-7|14|few
CASSDLPNRDEQYF
TGTGCCAGCAGCGACCTCCCTAACAGGGACGAGCAGTACTTC